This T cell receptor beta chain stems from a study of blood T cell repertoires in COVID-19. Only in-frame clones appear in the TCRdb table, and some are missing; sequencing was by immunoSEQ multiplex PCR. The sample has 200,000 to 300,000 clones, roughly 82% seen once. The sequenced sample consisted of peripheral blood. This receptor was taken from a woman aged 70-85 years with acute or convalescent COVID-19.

The CDR3 DNA sequence: TGTGCCAGCAGTTTGGACAGGGGGCATGGAAACACCATATATTTT. Its protein product is CASSLDRGHGNTIYF. The V and J genes are TRBV6-6 and TRBJ1-3; TRBD1 matches at 11 bases. The J segment lost 3 bases and the V segment lost 4 bases, leaving 2 bases of the junction unmatched. Germline V CDR1 and CDR2: MNHNY, SVGAGI (reference sequence). The length of the CDR3 is 15 residues.